This note documents a single TCR beta chain sequence. Its ends do not fully match the called genes, so a read error is possible. These data belong to a study of CD4 and CD8 cells across lung adenocarcinoma regions. Localized lung adenocarcinoma, a non-small cell lung cancer, affected the donors. TCRdb reprocessed the PCR reads via MiXCR and lists one record per CDR3 protein. The table lists 5,700 or so distinct CDR3 sequences, around 68% of them singletons. Per the germline V gene, CDR1 is MRHNA and CDR2 is SNTAGT. The CDR3 has 16 residues. The material sequenced was CD4+ T cells from the center of a lung tumor. The chain uses TRBV6-4 and TRBJ2-4; TRBD1 or TRBD2 may be the D gene (5 bases each). The TCR sequence derives from a female donor with lung adenocarcinoma. The CD4 and CD8 labels of this study may be unreliable. This CDR3 is CASSDPGLCAKNIQYF. The DNA for the CDR3 is TGTGCCAGCAGTGACCCGGGGCTGTGCGCCAAAAATATTCAGTACTTC.